This TCR beta chain was sequenced for a study of T cell changes during pregnancy in multiple sclerosis (dated by TCRdb to 2018 to 2020). As for the study more broadly: Changes in the T cell repertoire over the course of pregnancy were examined in this study in women with multiple sclerosis.

The protocol used for the library was the immunoSEQ multiplex PCR assay. The immuneACCESS repertoire file appears here via TCRdb, limited to in-frame rearrangements. These files lack a portion of the clones; in checked studies, under half of the deficit traces to unresolved V genes, and the cause of the others is not known. Present in this sample are 70,000 to 90,000 clones, about 90% of which were seen just once. The ten largest clonotypes hold roughly 3.5% of the sample. The CDR3, cysteine through phenylalanine, is 13 amino acids long. Here the CDR3 DNA is all that survives: 39 bases in frame from base 1. The germline ends are 14 bases apart after V is trimmed by 4 bases and J by 8 bases. CDR1 and CDR2 were assigned from the germline V gene as MDHEN and SYDVKM. This clone was seen a few times. Its antigen is not yet known. Base quality data are lacking; no much larger clone is found one base away.

Here the chain combines TRBV28 and TRBJ1-2; the D region possibly corresponds to TRBD1 (5 bases align). The sequence came from a female donor in good health, serving as a control in a pregnancy study. Some clones in this sample may be carry-over from other donors' samples. This specimen was PBMCs, taken in the first trimester of pregnancy. The nucleotide sequence is given as TGTGCCAGCAGTTCACCCTCTAGGGGCGGCTACACCTTC. The encoded protein is CASSSPSRGGYTF.